This T cell receptor beta chain was identified during a study of OX40 agonist ivuxolimab in advanced cancers. Across the study: As their treatment, patients were administered ivuxolimab, an agonistic anti-OX40 (CD134) antibody. At doses from 0.01 to 10 mg/kg, patients were given intravenous ivuxolimab every 2 weeks. Previous treatment with anti-PD-1, anti-PD-L1 or anti-CTLA-4 therapy was allowed; more than 35% had received some.

This clone was seen once. TCRdb keeps only in-frame clones here, not all; method: immunoSEQ multiplex PCR. Here the sample spans 70,000 to 95,000 clones, roughly 90% being singletons. This CDR3 has 13 residues. Germline assignment: CDR1 LNHDA and CDR2 SQIVND (reference sequence). V lost 6 bases, J lost 8 bases, and 6 bases stayed unmatched. This sequence was found in an adult with an advanced solid tumor such as melanoma, head and neck, liver or kidney cancer. The rearrangement links TRBV19 to TRBJ2-1, with 8 bases aligning to TRBD1. The sample here was CD4+ or CD8+ T cells sorted from blood, taken in a trial of the OX40 agonist ivuxolimab. CDR3 DNA sequence: TGTGCCAGTAGGGTGACAGGGGTAGATGAGCAGTTCTTC. Translation gives CASRVTGVDEQFF.